The 22 T cell receptor beta chains presented below share a single source sample, sequenced in a study of beta chain features in type 1 diabetes (dated by TCRdb to the late 2010s). Summary of the overall study and its limitations: A moderate but significant shortening of TCRB CDR3 length was observed in type 1 diabetes patients in all four CD4+ subsets.

No antigen is known for these receptors. Library preparation was by the immunoSEQ multiplex PCR assay. The High Capacity cDNA Reverse Transcription Kit was used to reverse transcribe all of the isolated RNA, meaning that expressed TCRB transcripts were what got sequenced. Drawn from immuneACCESS, this table holds only the in-frame rearrangements with V and J called that TCRdb kept. Clones are partly lost; checked studies trace under half to an unresolved V gene and leave the rest unexplained. This sample has 600,000 to 750,000 clones in its table, and 9.5% to 15% of those were observed once. Around 0.12% of the sample is in the top ten clones. Sequencing was carried out using naive CD4+ T cells from blood. The sample's cell subset or site, from its label and the paper: true naive CD4+ T cells. These receptors were collected from a man younger than 45 with type 1 diabetes.

The CDR3 loop reads CASSQGAGEQFF. CDR3 nucleotides: TGTGCCAGCAGCCAGGGGGCAGGTGAGCAGTTCTTC. This chain joins TRBV11-2 and TRBJ2-1; 8 nucleotides line up with TRBD1. The junction had 3 bases not matched to a gene; V was cut back by 5 bases and J by 9 bases. The CDR3 sequence is 12 residues long. Germline assignment: CDR1 SGHAT and CDR2 FQNNGV. The full variable domain, its missing parts supplied by reference TRBV11-2 and TRBJ2-1, is EAGVAQSPRYKIIEKRQSVAFWCNPISGHATLYWYQQILGQGPKLLIQFQNNGVVDDSQLPKDRFSAERLKGVDSTLKIQPAKLEDSAVYLCASSQGAGEQFFGPGTRLTVL.

This clone was seen only a few times. The sample contains more than one DNA sequence encoding this CDR3. The chain employs TRBV18 and TRBJ2-1; 7 bases map to TRBD1. V trimming: 3 bases; J trimming: 5 bases; junction bases outside the gene matches: 4. Germline values: CDR1 KGHSH, CDR2 LQKENI. CDR3 length: 14 amino acids. The CDR3 DNA is TGTGCCAGCTCACCGGGGACAGCCAACAATGAGCAGTTCTTC. It translates to CASSPGTANNEQFF.

The CDR3 protein is CASSVSSSFDNEQFF. CDR3 DNA sequence: TGTGCCAGCAGCGTAAGTTCCTCCTTTGATAATGAGCAGTTCTTC. The V gene is TRBV9, the J gene TRBJ2-1; D ambiguous. Germline V gene sequence: CDR1 SGDLS, CDR2 YYNGEE. The CDR3 extends over 15 amino acids. The V and J ends lost 1 base and 7 bases respectively, with 15 bases between them.

A few counts support this clone. This chain links TRBV18 with TRBJ1-2; perhaps TRBD1 as D (5 bases). Germline CDR1 and CDR2: KGHSH and LQKENI. V lost 5 bases and J lost 3, with 22 bases in between. The CDR3 spans 17 residues. The CDR3: CASSSKGGDGNDYGYTF. The CDR3 nucleotides are TGTGCCAGCTCATCAAAGGGAGGGGACGGCAACGACTATGGCTACACCTTC.

The V gene is TRBV7-2, the J gene TRBJ2-5; D is perhaps TRBD1 (6 bases). V lost 5 bases and J lost 5, with 15 bases in between. This CDR3 is 14 amino acids long. Germline V gives CDR1 SGHTA, CDR2 FQGNSA. DNA of the CDR3: TGTGCCAGCAGCGAACGAGGGGGTCTGGAGACCCAGTACTTC. Translating gives CASSERGGLETQYF.

This clone was observed a handful of times. The chain has TRBV30 and TRBJ2-2; TRBD2 is a possible D gene (5 bases). CDR1 and CDR2 from the germline V gene are GTSNPN and SVGIG (reference sequence). CDR3 size: 13 residues. V lost 4 bases and J 1 base, leaving 7 bases between the germline ends. CDR3 in DNA: TGTGCCTGGAATGCGGGGAACACCGGGGAGCTGTTTTTT. Its protein product is CAWNAGNTGELFF. Full variable domain (missing parts from reference TRBV30 and TRBJ2-2): SQTIHQWPATLVQPVGSPLSLECTVEGTSNPNLYWYRQAAGRGLQLLFYSVGIGQISSEVPQNLSASRPQDRQFILSSKKLLLSDSGFYLCAWNAGNTGELFFGEGSRLTVL.

The chain recombines TRBV18 with TRBJ2-5; D is unclear. The CDR3 runs to 12 residues. V lost 3 bases, J lost 5 bases, and 7 bases lay in between. Germline lookup yields CDR1 KGHSH and CDR2 LQKENI. The CDR3, as DNA: TGTGCCAGCTCACCCGGCACGGAGACCCAGTACTTC. This encodes CASSPGTETQYF.

This clone occurred a few times. This rearrangement joins TRBV5-1 to TRBJ1-2, with D uncertain. There are 14 residues in the CDR3. With 3 bases removed from V and 8 bases from J, the gap between germline ends came to 17 bases. CDR1 SGHRS and CDR2 YFSETQ come from the germline V gene. This CDR3 reads CASSSPDGAAGYTF. CDR3 nucleotide sequence: TGCGCCAGCAGCTCCCCGGACGGAGCTGCCGGCTACACCTTC.

The V call is TRBV27, the J call TRBJ1-2; the match to TRBD1 covers 8 bases. Germline CDR1 is MNHEY and CDR2 is SMNVEV (reference sequence). The CDR3 totals 16 residues. J was trimmed by 0 bases and V by 2 bases; bases with no gene match: 5. CDR3 loop: CASSLQGAGANYGYTF. Written as DNA, the CDR3 is TGTGCCAGCAGTTTACAGGGGGCTGGTGCTAACTATGGCTACACCTTC.

This clone was seen more than once but under ten times. This chain joins TRBV4-3 and TRBJ2-1; tentatively, D is TRBD1 (6 bases). Deletions cut 3 bases from V and 10 bases from J, with 22 bases between. This CDR3 region has 16 residues. Germline V gene lookup returns CDR1 LGHNA and CDR2 YSLEER. The CDR3 protein is CASSHELGQGRQEQFF. The CDR3 coding sequence is TGCGCCAGCAGCCACGAATTGGGGCAGGGGAGACAGGAGCAGTTCTTC.

This clone was recorded a few times. The V and J genes are TRBV4-3 and TRBJ1-1, with D hard to call. Germline loops: CDR1 LGHNA, CDR2 YSLEER. V was pared by 0 bases and J by 4 bases, with 18 bases between. The CDR3 spans 17 residues. CDR3 residues: CASSQDPGGRWGTEAFF. CDR3 coding DNA: TGCGCCAGCAGCCAAGATCCGGGAGGCAGGTGGGGCACTGAAGCTTTCTTT.

The rearrangement links TRBV18 to TRBJ1-5, with no clear D. Germline lookup yields CDR1 KGHSH and CDR2 LQKENI. Trimming stripped 3 bases from V and 5 bases from J, with 8 bases between. The CDR3 consists of 13 residues. Here the CDR3 reads CASSPGSDQPQHF. In DNA, the CDR3 is TGTGCCAGCTCACCTGGCTCTGATCAGCCCCAGCATTTT. Full variable domain (outside the CDR3, taken from reference TRBV18 and TRBJ1-5): NAGVMQNPRHLVRRRGQEARLRCSPMKGHSHVYWYRQLPEEGLKFMVYLQKENIIDESGMPKERFSAEFPKEGPSILRIQQVVRGDSAAYFCASSPGSDQPQHFGDGTRLSIL.

In its sample, this clone was seen once. The chain is built from TRBV18 and TRBJ2-5, with D unresolved. CDR3 length: 14 residues. CDR1 KGHSH and CDR2 LQKENI come from the germline V gene. The germline V and J ends were trimmed by 0 bases and 5 bases, with 10 bases remaining between them. The CDR3 DNA reads TGTGCCAGCTCACCACCAGTCCAGATGGAGACCCAGTACTTC. It specifies CASSPPVQMETQYF.

CDR3 region: CASSPTTGEGMNTEAFF. DNA of the CDR3: TGTGCCAGCTCACCCACGACAGGGGAGGGTATGAACACTGAAGCTTTCTTT. V usage is TRBV18 and J usage is TRBJ1-1; 8 bases are a match to TRBD1. This CDR3 is 17 amino acids long. Trimming at V came to 3 bases and at J to 0 bases, leaving 9 bases not matched to a gene. In germline, CDR1 is KGHSH, CDR2 LQKENI.

The sample holds a few counts of this clone. The genes are TRBV7-6 and TRBJ2-1; maybe TRBD2 (7 bases). CDR3 size: 16 residues. V gave up 5 bases and J gave up 4 bases, with 18 bases separating them. Germline CDR1 SGHVS, CDR2 FNYEAQ. The CDR3 loop reads CASSPLRGAEYNEQFF. The CDR3 DNA follows: TGTGCCAGCAGCCCCTTACGGGGGGCCGAGTACAATGAGCAGTTCTTC.

V usage is TRBV5-6 and J usage is TRBJ1-1; D ambiguous. V was trimmed by 5 bases and J by 1 base, leaving 6 bases between them. The CDR3 contains 12 residues. Germline-derived CDR1 and CDR2 are SGHDT and YYEEEE. The CDR3 region is CASSLQNTEAFF. DNA of the CDR3: TGTGCCAGCAGTTTACAGAACACTGAAGCTTTCTTT.

The J gene is TRBJ1-2, the V gene TRBV7-8; no firm D call. Germline V lookup: CDR1 SGHVS, CDR2 FQNEAQ. Trimming removed 4 bases at V and 2 bases at J, with 14 bases between. This CDR3 is built from 15 residues. The DNA for the CDR3 is TGTGCCAGCAGCTCAGGCCCTCTGGGCAACTATGGCTACACCTTC. Translation gives CASSSGPLGNYGYTF.

This clone was picked up a small number of times. The V gene is TRBV4-3, the J gene TRBJ1-2; TRBD1 is a possible D gene (6 bases). This CDR3 has 15 amino acids. Looked up from germline, CDR1 is LGHNA and CDR2 is YSLEER. Trimming removed 3 bases at V and 1 base at J, with 12 bases between. The CDR3: CASSHLPDSNYGYTF. The CDR3 nucleotides are TGCGCCAGCAGCCACCTACCGGACAGTAACTATGGCTACACCTTC.

This clone turned up a few times. The genes are TRBV10-3 and TRBJ1-5; the D gene is possibly TRBD1 (6 bases). V was trimmed by 6 bases and J by 5 bases, leaving 11 bases between them. This CDR3 has 13 amino acids. Germline CDR1 reads ENHRY; CDR2 reads SYGVKD. The CDR3 DNA follows: TGTGCCATCAGGGACAGTCGGGATCAGCCCCAGCATTTT. This codes for CAIRDSRDQPQHF.

The gene calls are TRBV5-5 and TRBJ1-2; D may be TRBD1 (5 bases). This CDR3 has 15 amino acids. Trimming removed 0 bases at V and 4 bases at J, with 13 bases between. The V gene's germline CDR1 is SGHKS and CDR2 YYEKEE (reference sequence). This CDR3 reads CASSLAYQGVYGYTF. DNA of the CDR3: TGTGCCAGCAGCTTGGCCTATCAGGGAGTCTATGGCTACACCTTC.

This chain connects TRBV11-2 to TRBJ1-1, with D uncertain. Germline V gives CDR1 SGHAT, CDR2 FQNNGV. The CDR3 has 14 residues. Trimming removed 0 bases at V and 2 bases at J, with 7 bases between. CDR3 DNA sequence: TGTGCCAGCAGCTTAGAAGCCCGAAACACTGAAGCTTTCTTT. This codes for CASSLEARNTEAFF.

This clone was seen more than once but under ten times. This chain joins TRBV15 and TRBJ2-7; D not resolved. Germline V gene sequence: CDR1 LNHNV, CDR2 YYDKDF (reference sequence). CDR3 size: 12 residues. Trimming stripped 2 bases from V and 3 bases from J, with 5 bases between. CDR3 protein: CATSRQSYEQYF. The CDR3 DNA follows: TGTGCCACCAGCAGACAAAGCTACGAGCAGTACTTC. The full variable domain, in which reference TRBV15 and TRBJ2-7 provide the parts outside the CDR3, is DAMVIQNPRYQVTQFGKPVTLSCSQTLNHNVMYWYQQKSSQAPKLLFHYYDKDFNNEADTPDNFQSRRPNTSFCFLDIRSPGLGDTAMYLCATSRQSYEQYFGPGTRLTVT.